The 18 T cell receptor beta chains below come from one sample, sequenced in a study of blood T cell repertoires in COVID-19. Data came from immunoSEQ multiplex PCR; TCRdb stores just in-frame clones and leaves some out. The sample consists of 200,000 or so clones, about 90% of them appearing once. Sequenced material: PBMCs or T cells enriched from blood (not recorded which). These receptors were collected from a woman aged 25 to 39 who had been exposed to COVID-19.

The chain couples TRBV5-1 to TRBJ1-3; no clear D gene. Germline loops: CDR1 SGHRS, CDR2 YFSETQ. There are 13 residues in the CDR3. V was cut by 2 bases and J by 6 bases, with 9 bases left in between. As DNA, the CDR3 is TGCGCCAGCAGCTTCGGGGTAGAAAACACCATATATTTT. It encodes CASSFGVENTIYF.

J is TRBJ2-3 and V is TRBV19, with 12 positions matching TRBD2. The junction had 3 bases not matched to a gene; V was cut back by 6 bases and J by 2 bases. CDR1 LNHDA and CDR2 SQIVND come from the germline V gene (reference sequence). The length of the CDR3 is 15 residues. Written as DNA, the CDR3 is TGTGCCAGTAGACTAGCGGGAGGTTACACAGATACGCAGTATTTT. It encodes CASRLAGGYTDTQYF.

CDR3 sequence (DNA): TGCGCCAGCAGCTTGCAGGGAAGTGGTTCACCCCTCCACTTT. This translates into CASSLQGSGSPLHF. The gene calls are TRBV5-1 and TRBJ1-6; tentative D call: TRBD1 (5 bases). Trimming cost V 1 base and J 9 bases, with 11 bases left between them. The CDR3 contains 14 residues. The germline V gene has CDR1 SGHRS and CDR2 YFSETQ.

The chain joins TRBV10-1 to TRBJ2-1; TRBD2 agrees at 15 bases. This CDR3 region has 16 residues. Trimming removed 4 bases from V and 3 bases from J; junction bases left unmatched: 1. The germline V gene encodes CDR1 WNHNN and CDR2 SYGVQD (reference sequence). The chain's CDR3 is CASSGTSGRDYNEQFF. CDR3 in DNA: TGCGCCAGCAGTGGGACTAGCGGGAGGGACTACAATGAGCAGTTCTTC.

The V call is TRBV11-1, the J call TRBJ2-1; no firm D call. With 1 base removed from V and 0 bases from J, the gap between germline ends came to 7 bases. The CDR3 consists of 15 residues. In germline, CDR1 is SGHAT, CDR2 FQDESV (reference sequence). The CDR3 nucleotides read TGTGCCAGCAGCTTAGGGCGGAGCTCCTACAATGAGCAGTTCTTC. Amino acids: CASSLGRSSYNEQFF.

The CDR3 region has the DNA TGTGCCAGCAGTATGACAGCTTACGAGCAGTACTTC. Encoded protein: CASSMTAYEQYF. The J gene is TRBJ2-7, the V gene TRBV12-3 or TRBV12-4; tentative D call: TRBD1 (5 bases). The CDR3 has 12 residues. V was trimmed by 5 bases and J by 4 bases, leaving 9 bases between them.

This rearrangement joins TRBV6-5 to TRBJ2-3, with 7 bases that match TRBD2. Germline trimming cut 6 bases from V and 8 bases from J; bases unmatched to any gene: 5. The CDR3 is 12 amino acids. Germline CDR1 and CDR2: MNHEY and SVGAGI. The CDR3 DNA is TGTGCCAGCAGATCGGGGGAGGGTACGCAGTATTTT. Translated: CASRSGEGTQYF.

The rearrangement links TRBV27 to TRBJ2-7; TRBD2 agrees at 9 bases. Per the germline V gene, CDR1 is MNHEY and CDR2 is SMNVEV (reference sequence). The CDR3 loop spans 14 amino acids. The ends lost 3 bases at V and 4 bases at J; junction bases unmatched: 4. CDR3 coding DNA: TGTGCCAGCAGTTTCGCGGGAGGGGCGTACGAGCAGTACTTC. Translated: CASSFAGGAYEQYF.

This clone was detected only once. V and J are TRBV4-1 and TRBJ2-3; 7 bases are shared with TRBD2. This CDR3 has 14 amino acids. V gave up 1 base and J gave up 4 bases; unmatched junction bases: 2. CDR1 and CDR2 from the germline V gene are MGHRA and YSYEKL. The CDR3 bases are TGCGCCAGCAGCCAAGGGGGAGGGGCAGATACGCAGTATTTT. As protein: CASSQGGGADTQYF.

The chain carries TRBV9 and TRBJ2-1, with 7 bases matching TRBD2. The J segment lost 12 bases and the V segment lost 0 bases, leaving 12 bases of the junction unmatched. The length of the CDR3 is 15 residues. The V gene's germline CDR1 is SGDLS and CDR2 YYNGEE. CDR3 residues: CASSVAQLASGGQFF. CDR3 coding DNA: TGTGCCAGCAGCGTAGCTCAGCTAGCATCGGGGGGGCAGTTCTTC.

Here the CDR3 DNA reads TGTGCCAGCAGCTCCACACGACAGTCTAGGCCCCTCCACTTT. Translation: CASSSTRQSRPLHF. This sequence joins TRBV13 and TRBJ1-6; possibly TRBD1 for D (5 bases). Germline values: CDR1 PRHDT, CDR2 FYEKMQ (reference sequence). The length of the CDR3 is 14 residues. Trimming took 4 bases from V and 13 from J, leaving 17 bases between them. The full variable domain, rest sourced from reference TRBV13 and TRBJ1-6, is AAGVIQSPRHLIKEKRETATLKCYPIPRHDTVYWYQQGPGQDPQFLISFYEKMQSDKGSIPDRFSAQQFSDYHSELNMSSLELGDSALYFCASSSTRQSRPLHFGNGTRLTVT.

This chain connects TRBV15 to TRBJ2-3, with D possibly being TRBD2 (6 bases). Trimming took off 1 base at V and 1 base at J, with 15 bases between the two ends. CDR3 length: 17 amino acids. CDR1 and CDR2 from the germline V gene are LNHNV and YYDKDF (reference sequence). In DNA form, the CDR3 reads TGTGCCACCAGCAGAGGGCTCCGGGACTTCCGCACAGATACGCAGTATTTT. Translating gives CATSRGLRDFRTDTQYF.

Here the CDR3 reads CASSYSLDRDEQYF. The CDR3 DNA follows: TGTGCCAGCAGTTACTCGCTGGACAGGGACGAGCAGTACTTC. The chain combines TRBV6-6 with TRBJ2-7; TRBD1 agrees at 8 bases. The CDR3 loop spans 14 amino acids. The V and J ends lost 0 bases and 5 bases, in that order; junction bases with no gene match: 3. CDR1 is MNHNY, CDR2 SVGAGI, per germline (reference sequence).

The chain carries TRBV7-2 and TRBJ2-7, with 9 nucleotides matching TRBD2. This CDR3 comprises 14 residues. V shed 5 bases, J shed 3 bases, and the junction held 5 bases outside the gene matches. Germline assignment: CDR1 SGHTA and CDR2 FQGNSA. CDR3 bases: TGTGCCAGCAGCGACCGACTAGCGGACTACGAGCAGTACTTC. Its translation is CASSDRLADYEQYF.

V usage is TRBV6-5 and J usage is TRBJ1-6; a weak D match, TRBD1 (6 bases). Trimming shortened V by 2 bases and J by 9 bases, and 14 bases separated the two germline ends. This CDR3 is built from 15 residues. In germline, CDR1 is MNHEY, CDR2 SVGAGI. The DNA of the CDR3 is TGTGCCAGCAGTTACAAGGGGGGGCTAGGTTCACCCCTCCACTTT. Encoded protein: CASSYKGGLGSPLHF.

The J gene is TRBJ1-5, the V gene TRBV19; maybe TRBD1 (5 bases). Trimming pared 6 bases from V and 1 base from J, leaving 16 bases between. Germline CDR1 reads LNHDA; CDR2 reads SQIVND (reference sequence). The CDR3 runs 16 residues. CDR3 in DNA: TGTGCCAGTAGCATGAGAAGACAGACGAGCAATCAGCCCCAGCATTTT. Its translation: CASSMRRQTSNQPQHF.

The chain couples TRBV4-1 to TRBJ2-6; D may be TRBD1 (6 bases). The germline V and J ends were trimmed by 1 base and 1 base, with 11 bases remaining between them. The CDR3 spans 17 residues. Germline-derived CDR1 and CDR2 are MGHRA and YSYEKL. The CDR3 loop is CASSQGTRGSGANVLTF. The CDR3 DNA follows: TGCGCCAGCAGCCAAGGAACCAGGGGTTCTGGGGCCAACGTCCTGACTTTC.

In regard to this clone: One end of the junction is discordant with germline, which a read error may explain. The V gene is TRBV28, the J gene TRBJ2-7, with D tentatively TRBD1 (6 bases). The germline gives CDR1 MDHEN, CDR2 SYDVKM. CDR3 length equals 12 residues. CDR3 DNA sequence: TGTGCCAGCAGTTCCACCGGCGAGGGGGTGCCCTTC. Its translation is CASSSTGEGVPF.